The next 8 T cell receptor beta chains were all read from a single sample in a study of T cells after posttransplantation cyclophosphamide. Measured with immunoSEQ multiplex PCR; TCRdb has only the in-frame clones, and not every one. This sample carries tens of thousands of clones, none of them present only once. Material: PBMCs. Receptors originate from a man in his fifties or sixties in good health, CMV-negative, and a related stem cell transplant donor.

Many counts were recorded for this clone. V is TRBV9 and J is TRBJ2-3; 10 bases fit TRBD2. Germline V gene sequence: CDR1 SGDLS, CDR2 YYNGEE. CDR3 length: 15 residues. Losses at the gene ends were 4 bases for V and 3 bases for J; bases not matched to a gene: 5. CDR3 protein: CASSRTSGETDTQYF. The CDR3 DNA sequence: TGTGCCAGCAGCAGGACTAGCGGCGAAACAGATACGCAGTATTTT.

In this sample, this clone turned up many times. This chain joins TRBV10-2 and TRBJ2-7; 12 nucleotides line up with TRBD2. V gave up 4 bases and J gave up 6 bases; unmatched junction bases: 4. Germline CDR1 reads WSHSY; CDR2 reads SAAADI. The CDR3 sequence is 14 residues long. The CDR3 protein is CASSGTSGTSEQYF. The CDR3 bases are TGCGCCAGCAGTGGGACTAGCGGGACCTCCGAGCAGTACTTC.

This clone was seen many times. The chain links TRBV27 to TRBJ2-1; 8 positions agree with TRBD2. Germline V CDR1 and CDR2: MNHEY, SMNVEV (reference sequence). The CDR3 length is 14 residues. After removal of 6 bases from V and 6 bases from J, the junction contained 7 bases not matched to a gene. CDR3 sequence (DNA): TGTGCCAGCAGCCCAGGACTAGCAGCCAATGAGCAGTTCTTC. Translated, it gives CASSPGLAANEQFF.

This clone came up many times. The chain employs TRBV5-1 and TRBJ1-2, with 10 bases lining up with TRBD1. CDR1 and CDR2 from the germline V gene are SGHRS and YFSETQ. The length of the CDR3 is 13 residues. V trimming: 5 bases; J trimming: 3 bases; junction bases outside the gene matches: 1. The CDR3 loop reads CASSGQGDYGYTF. The CDR3 DNA sequence: TGCGCCAGCAGTGGACAGGGGGACTATGGCTACACCTTC.

This clone was counted at least ten times. The gene calls are TRBV5-1 and TRBJ2-7, with TRBD1 matching over 9 bases. Germline CDR1 reads SGHRS; CDR2 reads YFSETQ. Trimming removed 6 bases from V and 6 bases from J; junction bases left unmatched: 13. The CDR3 is 15 amino acids. The CDR3 bases are TGCGCCAGCAACATAGGGACAGGGACGGGGGTCGAGCAGTACTTC. It is translated as CASNIGTGTGVEQYF.

This clone came up many times. V usage is TRBV14 and J usage is TRBJ2-1; a weak D match, TRBD1 (6 bases). Trimming removed 4 bases from V and 2 bases from J, with 12 bases in between. This CDR3 has 15 amino acids. Germline V gene data show CDR1 as SGHDN and CDR2 as FVKESK. CDR3: CASSPPGQPYNEQFF. CDR3 coding DNA: TGTGCCAGCAGCCCTCCGGGACAACCCTACAATGAGCAGTTCTTC.

This chain joins TRBV7-2 and TRBJ2-5; 11 bases line up with TRBD1. Trimming took 6 bases from V and 4 from J; bases not matched to a gene: 7. This CDR3 spans 15 amino acids. Germline V gene sequence: CDR1 SGHTA, CDR2 FQGNSA. The CDR3 region is CASSRGQGGPETQYF. DNA of the CDR3: TGTGCCAGCAGTCGGGGACAGGGGGGGCCAGAGACCCAGTACTTC. Full variable domain (outside the CDR3, taken from reference TRBV7-2 and TRBJ2-5): GAGVSQSPSNKVTEKGKDVELRCDPISGHTALYWYRQSLGQGLEFLIYFQGNSAPDKSGLPSDRFSAERTGGSVSTLTIQRTQQEDSAVYLCASSRGQGGPETQYFGPGTRLLVL.

The chain employs TRBV6-1 and TRBJ1-2; D perhaps matches TRBD1 (6 bases). The CDR3 runs 15 residues. The ends were cut back, 2 bases at V and 4 bases at J, with 14 bases in the middle. Looked up from germline, CDR1 is MNHNS and CDR2 is SASEGT. CDR3 loop: CASSESYRDPYGYTF. The DNA of the CDR3 is TGTGCCAGCAGTGAATCGTACAGGGACCCCTATGGCTACACCTTC.